The 26 T cell receptor beta chains in this list originate from one sample, sequenced in a study of regulatory T cells in long-lasting Graves disease. Building of the TCR beta libraries involved iRepertoire HTBI primers and Arm-PCR of CDR3 regions. TCRdb recomputed calls from the multiplex PCR reads with MiXCR, one row per CDR3 protein. Among over 650,000 distinct CDR3 sequences listed, around 30% were seen once. Time point defined: persistent/refractory GD, antithyroid drugs over 5 years with positive TRAb. PBMCs were the source of the RNA used for TCR sequencing. The sample here was peripheral blood mononuclear cells (PBMCs), taken when the disease was refractory, from a patient treated with antithyroid drugs. The receptors stem from a female donor with Graves disease.

This clonotype was observed many times. V is TRBV2 and J is TRBJ2-5; 8 nucleotides align to TRBD2. V shed 7 bases and J 5 bases; nucleotides not matched to a gene: 12. The germline CDR1 and CDR2 sequences are SNHLY and FYNNEI. CDR3 length: 15 residues. The CDR3 sequence: CASNGSPSSGETQYF. The CDR3 DNA reads TGTGCCAGCAATGGTAGCCCCTCTAGCGGGGAGACCCAGTACTTC.

CDR3 sequence reads: CASSLKGQAPHF. The CDR3, as DNA: TGTGCCAGCAGTCTTAAGGGACAGGCGCCGCATTTT. This chain joins TRBV28 and TRBJ1-5; 8 positions agree with TRBD1. Trimming cost V 5 bases and J 15 bases; bases outside gene matches: 9. The CDR3 extends over 12 amino acids. Germline assignment: CDR1 MDHEN and CDR2 SYDVKM. Variable domain in full (rest from reference TRBV28 and TRBJ1-5): DVKVTQSSRYLVKRTGEKVFLECVQDMDHENMFWYRQDPGLGLRLIYFSYDVKMKEKGDIPEGYSVSREKKERFSLILESASTNQTSMYLCASSLKGQAPHFGDGTRLSIL.

The chain has TRBV20-1 and TRBJ1-6; 7 bases match TRBD1. The CDR3 runs 16 residues. In germline, CDR1 is DFQATT, CDR2 SNEGSKA (reference sequence). V dropped 5 bases and J dropped 10; count of bases not matched to a gene: 17. This CDR3 is CSAQTTGVPNLSPLHF. In DNA, the CDR3 is TGCAGTGCTCAAACAACAGGGGTACCAAATTTGTCACCCCTCCACTTT.

The genes are TRBV6-1 and TRBJ2-4; the D gene is possibly TRBD1 (6 bases). The CDR3 totals 12 residues. Germline V gene data show CDR1 as MNHNS and CDR2 as SASEGT. The V end lost 7 bases, the J end lost 14 bases, and 18 bases lay between the germline ends. The CDR3 DNA reads as TGTGCCAGCACCCTAGGGGACAATATGAAGTACTTC. The encoded protein is CASTLGDNMKYF.

The genes are TRBV29-1 and TRBJ1-1; D is perhaps TRBD1 (6 bases). CDR1 and CDR2 (germline): SQVTM, ANQGSEA. The CDR3 extends over 12 amino acids. Between the trimmed V and J ends, which lost 4 bases and 6 bases, there was a span of 12 bases. The CDR3 sequence: CSVATGMAEAFF. The CDR3 DNA sequence: TGCAGCGTTGCCACAGGGATGGCTGAAGCTTTCTTT.

V usage is TRBV29-1 and J usage is TRBJ1-2, with D possibly being TRBD1 (5 bases). The CDR3 runs to 12 residues. Trimming removed 4 bases at V and 4 bases at J, with 10 bases between. Germline loops: CDR1 SQVTM, CDR2 ANQGSEA. CDR3 residues: CSVVHQGYGYTF. Here the CDR3 DNA reads TGCAGCGTTGTTCACCAGGGCTATGGCTACACCTTC.

This chain joins TRBV20-1 and TRBJ2-4, with a possible D match to TRBD1 (6 bases). In germline, CDR1 is DFQATT, CDR2 SNEGSKA (reference sequence). The germline V and J ends were trimmed by 4 bases and 3 bases, with 13 bases remaining between them. This CDR3 contains 14 residues. The CDR3 sequence is CSATPRTDKNIQYF. CDR3 DNA sequence: TGCAGTGCTACCCCGCGGACAGACAAAAACATTCAGTACTTC.

The rearrangement joins TRBV6-2 or TRBV6-3 to TRBJ2-7; D possibly corresponds to TRBD1 (6 bases). The CDR3 loop spans 12 amino acids. Germline-derived CDR1 and CDR2 are MNHEY and SVGEGT. Trimming cost V 7 bases and J 6 bases, with 13 bases left between them. Written as DNA, the CDR3 is TGTGCCAGCACCAACAGGGCGGGCGAGCAGTACTTC. Translation gives CASTNRAGEQYF.

Ten or more counts support this clonotype. J is TRBJ1-5 and V is TRBV6-1, with 8 bases identical to TRBD1. With 9 bases clipped from V and 2 bases from J, the junction kept 3 bases outside the gene matches. Germline loops: CDR1 MNHNS, CDR2 SASEGT. CDR3 size: 13 residues. The chain's CDR3 is CASAGQGNQPQHF. The DNA of the CDR3 is TGTGCCAGTGCGGGACAGGGCAATCAGCCCCAGCATTTT.

This clonotype was seen a few times. This chain uses TRBV7-3 with TRBJ2-2, with 11 bases fitting TRBD2. The germline V gene has CDR1 SGHTA and CDR2 FQGTGA. The V gene end was trimmed by 2 bases and the J gene end by 4 bases; junction bases not matched to a gene: 3. CDR3 length equals 16 residues. The CDR3 nucleotides are TGTGCCAGCAGCTTATTAGCGGGAGGGCTCACCGGGGAGCTGTTTTTT. Translated: CASSLLAGGLTGELFF.

This clonotype turned up a few times. The V gene is TRBV15, the J gene TRBJ1-2; 9 bases map to TRBD1. The CDR3 runs to 15 residues. Germline V gives CDR1 LNHNV, CDR2 YYDKDF (reference sequence). Trimming cost V 0 bases and J 7 bases; bases outside gene matches: 6. The CDR3: CATSRDRDRVSGYTF. The CDR3, as DNA: TGTGCCACCAGCAGAGATCGGGACAGGGTCTCTGGCTACACCTTC.

This clonotype has only a few counts. The rearrangement uses TRBV30 and TRBJ1-2; D might be TRBD1 (5 bases). Germline V gene sequence: CDR1 GTSNPN, CDR2 SVGIG (reference sequence). The CDR3 spans 13 residues. V gave up 2 bases and J gave up 4 bases, with 11 bases separating them. CDR3 in DNA: TGTGCCTGGAGTATTGGACAAGCCTATGGCTACACCTTC. As protein: CAWSIGQAYGYTF.

This clonotype came up many times. The rearrangement joins TRBV3-1 to TRBJ2-5; 10 bases match TRBD2. This CDR3 spans 15 amino acids. CDR1 is LGHDT and CDR2 is YNNKEL in the germline V gene (reference sequence). The ends lost 6 bases at V and 0 bases at J; junction bases unmatched: 4. The CDR3 DNA is TGTGCCAGCAGTCGACTAGCGGGCCACCAAGAGACCCAGTACTTC. This encodes CASSRLAGHQETQYF.

The chain recombines TRBV5-1 with TRBJ1-2; 8 bases are a match to TRBD1. This CDR3 is built from 15 residues. Germline values: CDR1 SGHRS, CDR2 YFSETQ. The V and J ends lost 1 base and 6 bases, in that order; junction bases with no gene match: 8. The CDR3 DNA sequence: TGCGCCAGCAGCTTGTATACTGGACAGGGACATGGCTACACCTTC. It translates to CASSLYTGQGHGYTF. The full variable domain, its missing parts supplied by reference TRBV5-1 and TRBJ1-2, is KAGVTQTPRYLIKTRGQQVTLSCSPISGHRSVSWYQQTPGQGLQFLFEYFSETQRNKGNFPGRFSGRQFSNSRSEMNVSTLELGDSALYLCASSLYTGQGHGYTFGSGTRLTVV.

The chain links TRBV7-2 to TRBJ1-5; D is unclear. The germline V and J ends were trimmed by 7 bases and 4 bases, with 20 bases remaining between them. Germline lookup yields CDR1 SGHTA and CDR2 FQGNSA. This CDR3 comprises 16 residues. CDR3 residues: CASTKRPWGLNQPQHF. CDR3 DNA sequence: TGTGCCAGCACCAAAAGACCCTGGGGTCTGAATCAGCCCCAGCATTTT.

This clonotype was seen a handful of times. The chain recombines TRBV5-1 with TRBJ1-1, with 9 positions matching TRBD1. Germline loops: CDR1 SGHRS, CDR2 YFSETQ. The J segment lost 6 bases and the V segment lost 3 bases, leaving 9 bases of the junction unmatched. This CDR3 is 15 amino acids long. The DNA for the CDR3 is TGCGCCAGCAGCTCACAGGGGGCGCAAAAGGCTGAAGCTTTCTTT. Translation: CASSSQGAQKAEAFF.

The chain is built from TRBV29-1 and TRBJ2-5, with TRBD2 as a possible D gene (5 bases). The CDR3 is 15 amino acids. Trimming pared 0 bases from V and 1 base from J, leaving 12 bases between. The germline gives CDR1 SQVTM, CDR2 ANQGSEA. This CDR3 is CSVEDWERPQETQYF. The CDR3 nucleotides read TGCAGCGTTGAAGATTGGGAGCGGCCCCAAGAGACCCAGTACTTC.

The chain couples TRBV7-9 to TRBJ1-2; D possibly corresponds to TRBD1 (5 bases). Germline loops: CDR1 SEHNR, CDR2 FQNEAQ (reference sequence). V was cut by 1 base and J by 8 bases, with 11 bases left in between. This CDR3 comprises 13 residues. CDR3 loop: CASSLVGTEGYTF. The CDR3 DNA is TGTGCCAGCAGCTTAGTGGGGACGGAAGGCTACACCTTC.

This clonotype was seen only a few times. This rearrangement joins TRBV20-1 to TRBJ1-2, with D possibly being TRBD1 (5 bases). The V and J ends lost 6 bases and 6 bases respectively, with 14 bases between them. Germline loops: CDR1 DFQATT, CDR2 SNEGSKA (reference sequence). This CDR3 has 12 residues. CDR3 amino acids: CSAGRGVDGYTF. In DNA form, the CDR3 reads TGCAGTGCGGGACGGGGGGTCGATGGCTACACCTTC.

The gene calls are TRBV15 and TRBJ1-4; no definite D call. The germline CDR1 and CDR2 sequences are LNHNV and YYDKDF (reference sequence). The CDR3 contains 16 residues. V was pared by 0 bases and J by 7 bases, with 15 bases between. DNA of the CDR3: TGTGCCACCAGCAGAGACCGTGGGGATGCCGGTGAAAAACTGTTTTTT. It translates to CATSRDRGDAGEKLFF.

This clonotype was counted only a few times. The chain carries TRBV29-1 and TRBJ1-2, with a possible D match to TRBD1 (6 bases). Germline V gives CDR1 SQVTM, CDR2 ANQGSEA. The CDR3 runs to 12 residues. Trimming stripped 7 bases from V and 0 bases from J, with 9 bases between. CDR3 in DNA: TGCAGCGCCGGGACATCTAACTATGGCTACACCTTC. This gives the protein CSAGTSNYGYTF.

This clonotype has at least ten counts. The DNA for the CDR3 is TGTGCCAGCAGTTCCTCCAGAAGGGGCAATGGCTACACCTTC. Translated, it gives CASSSSRRGNGYTF. V usage is TRBV28 and J usage is TRBJ1-2, with D possibly TRBD1 on 5 matching bases. Germline V lookup: CDR1 MDHEN, CDR2 SYDVKM. V was cut by 4 bases and J by 6 bases, with 15 bases left in between. The CDR3 has 14 amino acids.

The V and J genes are TRBV2 and TRBJ1-2, with unresolved D. The germline V gene has CDR1 SNHLY and CDR2 FYNNEI. The CDR3 has 10 residues. V was trimmed by 9 bases and J by 2 bases, leaving 4 bases between them. The CDR3 sequence is CARENYGYTF. DNA of the CDR3: TGTGCCAGAGAAAACTATGGCTACACCTTC.

V usage is TRBV6-4 and J usage is TRBJ1-5; 12 nucleotides line up with TRBD1. This CDR3 comprises 17 residues. Trimming took 0 bases from V and 5 from J; bases not matched to a gene: 5. From germline, CDR1 is MRHNA and CDR2 SNTAGT. The CDR3: CASSDSGQGARDQPQHF. The CDR3 DNA reads as TGTGCCAGCAGTGACTCGGGACAGGGGGCTCGGGATCAGCCCCAGCATTTT.

In nucleotides, the CDR3 is TGTGCCAGCAGCCGGACACAGGGACAGGGCTACGAGCAGTACTTC. Protein sequence: CASSRTQGQGYEQYF. The chain links TRBV12-3 or TRBV12-4 to TRBJ2-7, with 9 bases matching TRBD1. With 6 bases clipped from V and 3 bases from J, the junction kept 9 bases outside the gene matches. The CDR3 is 15 amino acids.

The chain links TRBV10-3 to TRBJ2-2; D ambiguous. The CDR3 contains 15 residues. V was pared by 2 bases and J by 2 bases, with 9 bases between. Germline CDR1 and CDR2: ENHRY and SYGVKD. The CDR3 sequence: CAISEIVGNTGELFF. The CDR3 DNA is TGTGCCATCAGTGAGATTGTGGGAAACACCGGGGAGCTGTTTTTT.